A single sample is the source of the 5 T cell receptor beta chains below, sequenced in a study of a mutant IDH1 vaccine in newly diagnosed glioma. Time point: baseline, week 1 (first vaccination visit). Described treatment: pre-vaccination baseline after standard-of-care therapy. Measured with immunoSEQ multiplex PCR; TCRdb has only the in-frame clones, and not every one. The sample records approximately 54,000 clones, approximately 80% being singletons. The sample was PBMCs, taken from a glioma patient treated with radiotherapy, temozolomide or both. The receptors come from a man aged 18 to 29 with glioma.

This clone was seen just once. The V and J genes are TRBV27 and TRBJ2-7, with D unclear. CDR1 and CDR2 from the germline V gene are MNHEY and SMNVEV (reference sequence). Trimming took off 5 bases at V and 2 bases at J, with 13 bases between the two ends. The CDR3 consists of 14 residues. The CDR3 region has the DNA TGTGCCAGCAGTCGATCTAAGTCCGCCTACGAGCAGTACTTC. It codes for CASSRSKSAYEQYF.

The chain combines TRBV5-1 with TRBJ2-3, with TRBD2 matching over 14 bases. The germline V gene encodes CDR1 SGHRS and CDR2 YFSETQ. This CDR3 has 15 amino acids. V shed 7 bases, J shed 4 bases, and the junction held 5 bases outside the gene matches. The CDR3 is CASRGTSGSADTQYF. The CDR3 DNA reads as TGCGCCAGCCGGGGGACTAGCGGGAGCGCAGATACGCAGTATTTT.

In its sample, this clone was seen a few times. This chain uses TRBV5-6 with TRBJ1-5; 7 bases fit TRBD1. V dropped 2 bases and J dropped 4; count of bases not matched to a gene: 12. The CDR3 length is 17 residues. Germline CDR1 reads SGHDT; CDR2 reads YYEEEE. CDR3 loop: CASSFGTAETLNQPQHF. CDR3 nucleotides: TGTGCCAGCAGCTTCGGGACAGCCGAAACTCTTAATCAGCCCCAGCATTTT.

CDR3 residues: CASSYSFTVGTEAFF. The CDR3 bases are TGTGCCAGCAGTTACTCGTTCACAGTAGGCACTGAAGCTTTCTTT. The V and J genes are TRBV6-5 and TRBJ1-1, with D hard to call. This CDR3 is 15 amino acids long. CDR1 is MNHEY and CDR2 is SVGAGI in the germline V gene. Trimming removed 0 bases at V and 4 bases at J, with 12 bases between.

Only a few counts were recorded for this clone. The rearrangement joins TRBV7-2 to TRBJ1-1; the D gene is possibly TRBD1 (6 bases). CDR3 length: 15 amino acids. Trimming left V 5 bases short and J 2 bases short, with 15 bases between. Per the germline V gene, CDR1 is SGHTA and CDR2 is FQGNSA. The CDR3 reads CASSTRTDLNTEAFF. For the CDR3, the DNA is TGTGCCAGCAGCACCCGGACAGACTTAAACACTGAAGCTTTCTTT.